This T cell receptor beta chain comes out of a study of blood T cell repertoires in COVID-19. TCRdb's table, derived via immunoSEQ multiplex PCR, lists solely in-frame clones and lacks some. The sample has some 290,000 clones; roughly 90% are singletons. CDR3 length: 14 amino acids. Per the germline V gene, CDR1 is SGHNT and CDR2 is YENEEA. Losses at the gene ends were 5 bases for V and 1 base for J; bases not matched to a gene: 4. The sequence derives from a young woman with COVID-19, enrolled during active disease. Sequencing input: peripheral blood. V is TRBV11-3 and J is TRBJ1-1; the match to TRBD1 covers 7 bases. The CDR3 DNA is TGTGCCAGCAGCCGTCAGGGGGGGAACACTGAAGCTTTCTTT. Translating gives CASSRQGGNTEAFF.